The present T cell receptor beta chain was sequenced within a study of CD8 T cells in Susac syndrome. The length of the CDR3 is 15 residues. Trimming cost V 4 bases and J 3 bases; bases outside gene matches: 11. From germline, CDR1 is SQVTM and CDR2 ANQGSEA. The RNA input was 0.5 to 1 ug, and it was reverse transcribed with random hexamers. With immunoSEQ multiplex PCR, TCR beta CDR3 was amplified across 54 Vbeta and 13 Jbeta. TCRdb reprocessed the immunoSEQ multiplex PCR reads via MiXCR and lists one record per CDR3 protein. The table shows around 59,000 distinct CDR3 sequences, with around nine tenths occurring only once.

This TCR derives from a human donor in good health. The genes are TRBV29-1 and TRBJ1-2; 7 positions match TRBD1. The sequencing sample was made of CD8+ T cells from PBMCs. Here the CDR3 reads CSVGGAGGSDYGYTF. In DNA form, the CDR3 reads TGCAGCGTTGGAGGGGCAGGGGGTTCCGACTATGGCTACACCTTC. The whole variable domain, remainder taken from reference TRBV29-1 and TRBJ1-2, is SAVISQKPSRDICQRGTSLTIQCQVDSQVTMMFWYRQQPGQSLTLIATANQGSEATYESGFVIDKFPISRPNLTFSTLTVSNMSPEDSSIYLCSVGGAGGSDYGYTFGSGTRLTVV.